The 31 T cell receptor beta chains listed next were all sequenced from one sample in a study of OX40 agonist ivuxolimab in advanced cancers. Assay: immunoSEQ multiplex PCR; the TCRdb copy retains only in-frame clones and omits some. The sample lists roughly 93,000 clones, approximately 80% occurring once. The source was CD4+ or CD8+ T cells sorted from blood, collected in a trial of the OX40 agonist ivuxolimab. The source is an adult with an advanced solid tumor such as melanoma, head and neck, liver or kidney cancer.

The CDR3 DNA reads TGTGCCAGCAGCTTAGATAGTCGCAGTCTGAGCTCTGGAAACACCATATATTTT. Residues: CASSLDSRSLSSGNTIYF. The rearrangement uses TRBV7-2 and TRBJ1-3; no reliable D call. Trimming removed 1 base from V and 0 bases from J, with 16 bases in between. The germline V gene has CDR1 SGHTA and CDR2 FQGNSA. This CDR3 is built from 18 residues. Full variable domain (outside the CDR3, taken from reference TRBV7-2 and TRBJ1-3): GAGVSQSPSNKVTEKGKDVELRCDPISGHTALYWYRQSLGQGLEFLIYFQGNSAPDKSGLPSDRFSAERTGGSVSTLTIQRTQQEDSAVYLCASSLDSRSLSSGNTIYFGEGSWLTVV.

This clone occurred a few times. DNA for the CDR3: TGTGCCAGCAGTACAGACAGGATTCGGAACACTGAAGCTTTCTTT. The encoded protein is CASSTDRIRNTEAFF. The V gene is TRBV2, the J gene TRBJ1-1; maybe TRBD1 (6 bases). This CDR3 has 15 residues. Between the trimmed V and J ends, which lost 5 bases and 1 base, there was a span of 14 bases. In germline, CDR1 is SNHLY, CDR2 FYNNEI. The complete variable domain, with remaining parts taken from reference TRBV2 and TRBJ1-1, reads EPEVTQTPSHQVTQMGQEVILRCVPISNHLYFYWYRQILGQKVEFLVSFYNNEISEKSEIFDDQFSVERPDGSNFTLKIRSTKLEDSAMYFCASSTDRIRNTEAFFGQGTRLTVV.

This sequence joins TRBV5-4 and TRBJ2-2; D may be TRBD1 or TRBD2 (5 bases each). V was clipped by 4 bases and J by 5 bases, with 15 bases between them. There are 15 residues in the CDR3. From germline, CDR1 is SGHNT and CDR2 YYREEE (reference sequence). In nucleotides, the CDR3 is TGTGCCAGCAGCCGGGACCCAATGGATACCGGGGAGCTGTTTTTT. Its protein is CASSRDPMDTGELFF.

The chain employs TRBV11-2 and TRBJ2-7; 7 bases align to TRBD1. This CDR3 has 14 amino acids. With 3 bases clipped from V and 5 bases from J, the junction kept 7 bases outside the gene matches. Germline values: CDR1 SGHAT, CDR2 FQNNGV. CDR3 amino acids: CASSFERGRDEQYF. CDR3 DNA: TGTGCCAGCAGCTTCGAGAGGGGGCGCGACGAGCAGTACTTC.

The V gene is TRBV18, the J gene TRBJ1-3; D gene uncertain. The germline V and J ends were trimmed by 6 bases and 0 bases, with 6 bases remaining between them. Germline CDR1 and CDR2: KGHSH and LQKENI. This CDR3 comprises 13 residues. The chain's CDR3 is CASSQSSGNTIYF. The CDR3 nucleotides are TGTGCCAGCTCTCAGAGCTCTGGAAACACCATATATTTT.

The chain combines TRBV6-6 with TRBJ1-3; 9 nucleotides line up with TRBD1. The V gene's germline CDR1 is MNHNY and CDR2 SVGAGI (reference sequence). After removal of 5 bases from V and 2 bases from J, the junction contained 7 bases not matched to a gene. The CDR3 consists of 16 residues. The CDR3 coding sequence is TGTGCCAGCAGTACACCGGGACAGGGAGCTGGAAACACCATATATTTT. The encoded protein is CASSTPGQGAGNTIYF.

The J gene is TRBJ2-3, the V gene TRBV7-2, with 9 bases identical to TRBD2. The CDR3 contains 16 residues. After removal of 0 bases from V and 2 bases from J, the junction contained 3 bases not matched to a gene. Germline V gene data show CDR1 as SGHTA and CDR2 as FQGNSA. CDR3: CASSLASGGLTDTQYF. The CDR3 bases are TGTGCCAGCAGCTTAGCTAGCGGGGGCCTCACAGATACGCAGTATTTT.

The rearrangement uses TRBV11-1 and TRBJ1-2; weak D call: TRBD1 (5 bases). CDR3 length: 13 residues. Trimming cost V 2 bases and J 6 bases, with 10 bases left between them. Germline CDR1 is SGHAT and CDR2 is FQDESV (reference sequence). CDR3 loop: CASSLWSRDGYTF. CDR3 coding DNA: TGTGCCAGCAGCTTATGGTCCAGGGATGGCTACACCTTC. Full variable domain (outside the CDR3, taken from reference TRBV11-1 and TRBJ1-2): EAEVAQSPRYKITEKSQAVAFWCDPISGHATLYWYRQILGQGPELLVQFQDESVVDDSQLPKDRFSAERLKGVDSTLKIQPAELGDSAMYLCASSLWSRDGYTFGSGTRLTVV.

This chain connects TRBV7-2 to TRBJ2-3, with TRBD2 matching 9 bases. Per the germline V gene, CDR1 is SGHTA and CDR2 is FQGNSA. This CDR3 comprises 16 residues. Trimming at V came to 5 bases and at J to 0 bases, leaving 6 bases not matched to a gene. CDR3 in amino acids: CASSPSSGGSTDTQYF. CDR3 bases: TGTGCCAGCAGCCCTAGCAGCGGGGGGAGCACAGATACGCAGTATTTT.

This sequence joins TRBV5-1 and TRBJ1-6; D is undetermined. The CDR3 has 17 amino acids. V gave up 0 bases and J gave up 4 bases, with 14 bases separating them. Germline V gene data show CDR1 as SGHRS and CDR2 as YFSETQ. The CDR3 nucleotides are TGCGCCAGCAGCTTGGCCGGTGGGAGTAGGTATAATTCACCCCTCCACTTT. It translates to CASSLAGGSRYNSPLHF.

This chain connects TRBV29-1 to TRBJ1-1; no clear D. The CDR3 length is 10 residues. The germline V and J ends were trimmed by 5 bases and 0 bases, with 1 base remaining between them. Per germline, CDR1 SQVTM and CDR2 ANQGSEA. CDR3 residues: CSVMNTEAFF. The CDR3 nucleotides read TGCAGCGTTATGAACACTGAAGCTTTCTTT.

This clone occurred a few times. The CDR3 sequence: CASSSATENIQYF. The CDR3 DNA is TGTGCCAGCAGCTCCGCGACAGAAAACATTCAGTACTTC. The genes are TRBV7-9 and TRBJ2-4, with D perhaps matching TRBD1 (5 bases). V was pared by 4 bases and J by 5 bases, with 9 bases between. The germline V gene encodes CDR1 SEHNR and CDR2 FQNEAQ (reference sequence). The CDR3 totals 13 residues.

The chain combines TRBV21-1 with TRBJ2-3; the D call in the table, TRBD1, was not verified against the DNA. TRBV21-1 is listed as a pseudogene. CDR3 size: 15 residues. The CDR3: CASSKGRDSGDTQYF. Here the CDR3 DNA reads TGTGCCAGCAGCAAAGGGAGAGACTCAGGGGATACGCAGTATTTT.

In the case of this clone: Relative to the germline gene, one junction end is altered; a read error may explain this. J is TRBJ2-2 and V is TRBV6-5; a possible D gene is TRBD2 (5 bases). The V gene's germline CDR1 is MNHEY and CDR2 SVGAGI. This CDR3 region has 14 residues. As DNA, the CDR3 is TGTGCCAACAGTTACGGGACGAACACCGGGGAGCTGTTTTTT. Its protein product is CANSYGTNTGELFF.

This clone appeared a single time. This chain joins TRBV10-3 and TRBJ1-1; possible D gene TRBD1, 5 bases. The V end lost 10 bases, the J end lost 2 bases, and 17 bases lay between the germline ends. CDR3 length equals 14 residues. From germline, CDR1 is ENHRY and CDR2 SYGVKD. The DNA of the CDR3 is TGTGCCACACTGGAGGGACGTGAAAACACTGAAGCTTTCTTT. This codes for CATLEGRENTEAFF.

V and J are TRBV5-1 and TRBJ2-4, with 7 bases identical to TRBD1. Looked up from germline, CDR1 is SGHRS and CDR2 is YFSETQ. This CDR3 is 19 amino acids long. V shed 0 bases, J shed 1 base, and the junction held 13 bases outside the gene matches. In DNA, the CDR3 is TGCGCCAGCAGCTTGGAGACAGGGACGGGGAGTGGTGCCAAAAACATTCAGTACTTC. This sequence encodes CASSLETGTGSGAKNIQYF. Full variable domain (outside the CDR3, taken from reference TRBV5-1 and TRBJ2-4): KAGVTQTPRYLIKTRGQQVTLSCSPISGHRSVSWYQQTPGQGLQFLFEYFSETQRNKGNFPGRFSGRQFSNSRSEMNVSTLELGDSALYLCASSLETGTGSGAKNIQYFGAGTRLSVL.

This rearrangement joins TRBV7-7 to TRBJ2-2; 8 bases align to TRBD1. Per the germline V gene, CDR1 is SSHAT and CDR2 is FNYEAQ (reference sequence). CDR3 size: 18 residues. The J segment lost 5 bases and the V segment lost 6 bases, leaving 17 bases of the junction unmatched. The CDR3 spells CASSPLPLGQGRTGELFF. DNA for the CDR3: TGTGCCAGCAGTCCCTTACCTCTAGGACAGGGACGGACCGGGGAGCTGTTTTTT.

The V call is TRBV29-1, the J call TRBJ1-1; D is uncertain. The CDR3 is 15 amino acids. In germline, CDR1 is SQVTM, CDR2 ANQGSEA. V was clipped by 1 base and J by 4 bases, with 16 bases between them. The CDR3 sequence: CSVEAFRREGTEAFF. The CDR3 coding sequence is TGCAGCGTTGAAGCCTTTAGGAGGGAGGGCACTGAAGCTTTCTTT.

The chain recombines TRBV9 with TRBJ1-1; TRBD1 aligns across 8 bases. J was trimmed by 1 base and V by 0 bases; bases with no gene match: 2. Germline CDR1 and CDR2: SGDLS and YYNGEE. The length of the CDR3 is 15 residues. The CDR3 region is CASSVVDRGNTEAFF. As DNA, the CDR3 is TGTGCCAGCAGCGTAGTTGACAGGGGGAACACTGAAGCTTTCTTT.

This clone was seen only a few times. The genes are TRBV29-1 and TRBJ2-1; the D is unclear. CDR3 length: 16 residues. From germline, CDR1 is SQVTM and CDR2 ANQGSEA. V was pared by 3 bases and J by 0 bases, with 15 bases between. CDR3 bases: TGCAGCGTTGACTCCGAGACTGGATTCTCCTACAATGAGCAGTTCTTC. The encoded protein is CSVDSETGFSYNEQFF.

This chain joins TRBV15 and TRBJ1-3; D is uncertain. Trimming cost V 0 bases and J 0 bases, with 12 bases left between them. In germline, CDR1 is LNHNV, CDR2 YYDKDF (reference sequence). The CDR3 has 17 residues. CDR3 protein: CATSRDLGTLSGNTIYF. The CDR3 coding sequence is TGTGCCACCAGCAGAGATCTCGGCACCCTCTCTGGAAACACCATATATTTT.

The V gene is TRBV12-5, the J gene TRBJ2-1; tentatively, D is TRBD1 (7 bases). This CDR3 comprises 14 residues. The germline V and J ends were trimmed by 1 base and 7 bases, with 11 bases remaining between them. Germline-derived CDR1 and CDR2 are LGHNT and FRNRAP. DNA of the CDR3: TGTGCTAGTGGTTTGGGGGCAGGGGGGAATGAGCAGTTCTTC. Translated, it gives CASGLGAGGNEQFF.

As to this clone: The same CDR3 arises from other DNA sequences in this sample as well. The V call is TRBV9, the J call TRBJ1-2; D ambiguous. The CDR3 has 14 amino acids. The V gene lost 3 bases and the J gene lost 2 bases, with 11 bases spanning the gap. Germline V gene data show CDR1 as SGDLS and CDR2 as YYNGEE. This CDR3 is CASSAAGPNYGYTF. In DNA form, the CDR3 reads TGTGCCAGCAGCGCCGCTGGGCCCAACTATGGCTACACCTTC.

The V gene is TRBV2, the J gene TRBJ2-7, with a weak D call TRBD1 (6 bases). Germline values: CDR1 SNHLY, CDR2 FYNNEI. V gave up 3 bases and J gave up 4 bases, with 16 bases separating them. The CDR3 has 15 amino acids. CDR3 region: CASSEGAGDYYEQYF. CDR3 bases: TGTGCCAGCAGTGAGGGGGCAGGGGATTATTACGAGCAGTACTTC.

The rearrangement links TRBV18 to TRBJ2-7; the D is unclear. This CDR3 is 16 amino acids long. The germline V gene encodes CDR1 KGHSH and CDR2 LQKENI. With 6 bases removed from V and 2 bases from J, the gap between germline ends came to 20 bases. CDR3 coding DNA: TGTGCCAGCTCCCCGGGCGGTCGGGCAAAAACCTACGAGCAGTACTTC. Residues: CASSPGGRAKTYEQYF.

The V gene is TRBV7-8, the J gene TRBJ2-1; possibly TRBD2 for D (6 bases). V lost 1 base and J 10 bases, leaving 17 bases between the germline ends. The V gene's germline CDR1 is SGHVS and CDR2 FQNEAQ. CDR3 length: 15 residues. CDR3 nucleotides: TGTGCCAGCAGCTTAGGGATAGCGGAACCGAGGGAGCAGTTCTTC. Translating gives CASSLGIAEPREQFF.

The sample holds one count of this clone. The V and J genes are TRBV7-9 and TRBJ1-4; D is uncertain. With 4 bases removed from V and 8 bases from J, the gap between germline ends came to 17 bases. The CDR3 totals 15 residues. CDR1 and CDR2 (germline): SEHNR, FQNEAQ (reference sequence). In DNA form, the CDR3 reads TGTGCCAGCAGCTGGAAGAGAGACGGGTCCGAAAAACTGTTTTTT. Encoded protein: CASSWKRDGSEKLFF.

This rearrangement joins TRBV5-6 to TRBJ1-4; D unclear. CDR1 is SGHDT, CDR2 YYEEEE, per germline. The CDR3 covers 13 residues. Trimming shortened V by 1 base and J by 0 bases, and 1 base separated the two germline ends. CDR3 protein: CASSLPTNEKLFF. In DNA form, the CDR3 reads TGTGCCAGCAGCTTGCCAACTAATGAAAAACTGTTTTTT.

The chain is built from TRBV4-3 and TRBJ2-1; 7 nucleotides line up with TRBD2. The germline V gene has CDR1 LGHNA and CDR2 YSLEER. After removal of 4 bases from V and 2 bases from J, the junction contained 2 bases not matched to a gene. The length of the CDR3 is 14 residues. In DNA, the CDR3 is TGCGCCAGCAGCCGGGGGGGGGCCTACAATGAGCAGTTCTTC. Translation: CASSRGGAYNEQFF.

The chain couples TRBV19 to TRBJ2-5; 8 nucleotides line up with TRBD1. The assigned J gene may be wrong: the sequence end matches TRBJ2-7 better. This CDR3 contains 15 residues. CDR1 is LNHDA and CDR2 is SQIVND in the germline V gene (reference sequence). The DNA of the CDR3 is TGTGCCAGTAGTCCCGGACAGGGAACTACGTACGAGCAGTACTTC. Translated, it gives CASSPGQGTTYEQYF.

The genes are TRBV5-6 and TRBJ1-2; 9 nucleotides line up with TRBD1. Losses at the gene ends were 0 bases for V and 3 bases for J; bases not matched to a gene: 3. CDR1 is SGHDT and CDR2 is YYEEEE in the germline V gene. The CDR3 loop spans 15 amino acids. CDR3 sequence (DNA): TGTGCCAGCAGCTTGGGGGGACAGGGCCACTATGGCTACACCTTC. As protein: CASSLGGQGHYGYTF.